This passage covers 27 T cell receptor beta chains from one sample sequenced in a study of T cell repertoires in cytomegalovirus infection (dated by TCRdb to between 2019 and 2020). Sequencing instrument: Illumina HiSeq 1500. The raw public data were reprocessed by TCRdb itself: fastp quality trimming at Q25, MiXCR clonotype calling, in-frame beta chains only. Each CDR3 protein gets just one entry, which takes the most common genes and DNA from the rows behind it. The sample yields 150,000 to 200,000 distinct CDR3 sequences; approximately 15% were counted once. The ten largest clones take up 25% to 30% of the sample. Sequences were obtained from PBMCs. The receptor set was obtained from a human donor in good health (CMV status not recorded). Some clones in this sample may be carry-over from other donors' samples.

This rearrangement joins TRBV7-3 to TRBJ1-1, with D possibly being TRBD1 (5 bases). The CDR3 is 13 residues long. Germline CDR1 is SGHTA and CDR2 is FQGTGA. V dropped 0 bases and J dropped 7 bases, with 9 bases sitting between them. Written as DNA, the CDR3 is TGTGCCAGCAGCTTAACCCCAACAGGTGAAGCTTTCTTT. This encodes CASSLTPTGEAFF.

This clonotype has just a few counts. The chain employs TRBV2 and TRBJ2-7; no clear D. Germline V gene data show CDR1 as SNHLY and CDR2 as FYNNEI. CDR3 length: 13 residues. The germline V and J ends were trimmed by 5 bases and 1 base, with 9 bases remaining between them. CDR3 in amino acids: CASSTRSSYEQYF. The CDR3 DNA reads as TGTGCCAGCAGTACCCGGTCGTCCTACGAGCAGTACTTC. The full variable domain, its missing parts supplied by reference TRBV2 and TRBJ2-7, is EPEVTQTPSHQVTQMGQEVILRCVPISNHLYFYWYRQILGQKVEFLVSFYNNEISEKSEIFDDQFSVERPDGSNFTLKIRSTKLEDSAMYFCASSTRSSYEQYFGPGTRLTVT.

This clonotype is a singleton in its sample. The V and J genes are TRBV29-1 and TRBJ2-2; tentatively, D is TRBD1 (6 bases). CDR3 length equals 15 residues. Germline CDR1 reads SQVTM; CDR2 reads ANQGSEA. Trimming stripped 5 bases from V and 0 bases from J, with 13 bases between. This CDR3 reads CSVNGGISNTGELFF. CDR3 nucleotide sequence: TGCAGCGTTAATGGGGGCATCTCGAACACCGGGGAGCTGTTTTTT.

This clonotype was found a few times. V usage is TRBV20-1 and J usage is TRBJ2-7; D might be TRBD1 (6 bases). Germline V gives CDR1 DFQATT, CDR2 SNEGSKA (reference sequence). Trimming left V 0 bases short and J 2 bases short, with 8 bases between. The CDR3 is made up of 13 amino acids. The CDR3 protein is CSARDTGPYEQYF. As DNA, the CDR3 is TGCAGTGCTAGAGATACAGGGCCCTACGAGCAGTACTTC.

The chain is built from TRBV6-2 or TRBV6-3 and TRBJ2-7; 11 bases match TRBD2. CDR1 MNHEY and CDR2 SVGEGT come from the germline V gene. V was clipped by 4 bases and J by 2 bases; unmatched bases: 10. The CDR3 consists of 17 residues. In DNA, the CDR3 is TGTGCCAGCAGTTCCCGAAGGGGGACTAGCGGTACCTACGAGCAGTACTTC. Its translation: CASSSRRGTSGTYEQYF.

The chain joins TRBV6-5 to TRBJ1-1, with D possibly being TRBD1 (5 bases). Trimming shortened V by 8 bases and J by 8 bases, and 15 bases separated the two germline ends. The CDR3 spans 12 residues. Germline V gives CDR1 MNHEY, CDR2 SVGAGI. The CDR3 sequence is CASGRDLKEAFF. CDR3 nucleotide sequence: TGTGCCAGCGGACGGGACTTAAAAGAAGCTTTCTTT.

The V call is TRBV29-1, the J call TRBJ2-6, with TRBD2 as a possible D gene (5 bases). The V end was cut by 0 bases, the J end by 4 bases, with 13 bases between. CDR1 and CDR2 from the germline V gene are SQVTM and ANQGSEA. The CDR3 length is 16 residues. CDR3 residues: CSVEDHTGSGANVLTF. The CDR3 DNA follows: TGCAGCGTTGAAGATCATACGGGATCCGGGGCCAACGTCCTGACTTTC.

J is TRBJ2-1 and V is TRBV6-5, with TRBD2 matching over 7 bases. Trimming cost V 7 bases and J 2 bases; bases outside gene matches: 8. This CDR3 spans 15 amino acids. The germline gives CDR1 MNHEY, CDR2 SVGAGI. CDR3 coding DNA: TGTGCCAGCAAGGGCGGGGGAGCCGCCTACAATGAGCAGTTCTTC. Protein product: CASKGGGAAYNEQFF.

V gene TRBV14 combines with J gene TRBJ2-3; no clear D gene. CDR3 size: 17 residues. Deletions cut 2 bases from V and 10 bases from J, with 25 bases between. Germline V CDR1 and CDR2: SGHDN, FVKESK. The CDR3 region has the DNA TGTGCCAGCAGCCAATACCTAGTTACGGCCGCCCCAGGTTCGCAGTATTTT. Translation gives CASSQYLVTAAPGSQYF.

A few counts support this clonotype. This rearrangement joins TRBV20-1 to TRBJ1-6; possibly TRBD1 for D (5 bases). V was pared by 5 bases and J by 5 bases, with 22 bases between. Germline V gene data show CDR1 as DFQATT and CDR2 as SNEGSKA (reference sequence). The CDR3 runs 17 residues. In DNA, the CDR3 is TGCAGTGCTCGTCCCTCTACCGGGACCGCCAATAATTCACCCCTCCACTTT. Encoded protein: CSARPSTGTANNSPLHF.

CDR3 protein: CASGILAGAYEQYF. The CDR3 bases are TGTGCCAGCGGGATACTAGCGGGCGCCTACGAGCAGTACTTC. The V gene is TRBV6-6, the J gene TRBJ2-7; 9 positions match TRBD2. Per germline, CDR1 MNHNY and CDR2 SVGAGI (reference sequence). This CDR3 region has 14 residues. Unmatched junction bases numbered 7, after V lost 8 bases and J lost 2 bases.

The sample holds a few counts of this clonotype. The rearrangement joins TRBV20-1 to TRBJ2-1; D is unresolved. The germline CDR1 and CDR2 sequences are DFQATT and SNEGSKA (reference sequence). The CDR3 runs 17 residues. Trimming stripped 0 bases from V and 0 bases from J, with 15 bases between. CDR3: CSARDLLTKRSYNEQFF. The CDR3 nucleotides read TGCAGTGCTAGAGACCTCCTTACTAAACGCTCCTACAATGAGCAGTTCTTC.

V gene TRBV27 combines with J gene TRBJ2-1; D perhaps matches TRBD2 (5 bases). There are 14 residues in the CDR3. CDR1 is MNHEY, CDR2 SMNVEV, per germline (reference sequence). The V and J ends lost 4 bases and 6 bases respectively, with 13 bases between them. CDR3 bases: TGTGCCAGCAGTTGGGGAATAGAGGGCAATGAGCAGTTCTTC. This encodes CASSWGIEGNEQFF.

This clonotype was observed at least ten times. The rearrangement uses TRBV6-2 or TRBV6-3 and TRBJ1-5; D may be TRBD1 (6 bases). The V gene lost 4 bases and the J gene lost 3 bases, with 16 bases spanning the gap. Per the germline V gene, CDR1 is MNHEY and CDR2 is SVGEGT. The CDR3 spans 16 residues. The DNA for the CDR3 is TGTGCCAGCAGTTCGCTCAACAGGGATAACAATCAGCCCCAGCATTTT. Translating gives CASSSLNRDNNQPQHF.

There are a few counts of this clonotype. The rearrangement links TRBV7-8 to TRBJ2-2; D possibly corresponds to TRBD1 (5 bases). V lost 5 bases and J 6 bases, leaving 10 bases between the germline ends. Germline CDR1 SGHVS, CDR2 FQNEAQ. The length of the CDR3 is 13 residues. CDR3 residues: CASSLGVSGELFF. The CDR3, as DNA: TGTGCCAGCAGCCTAGGGGTTTCCGGGGAGCTGTTTTTT. Based on the CDR3 plus reference TRBV7-8 and TRBJ2-2, the full variable domain is GAGVSQSPRYKVAKRGQDVALRCDPISGHVSLFWYQQALGQGPEFLTYFQNEAQLDKSGLPSDRFFAERPEGSVSTLKIQRTQQEDSAVYLCASSLGVSGELFFGEGSRLTVL.

The table lists this clonotype with many counts. This chain links TRBV11-3 with TRBJ2-5; D not certain. Between the trimmed V and J ends, which lost 0 bases and 3 bases, there was a span of 2 bases. Germline CDR1 SGHNT, CDR2 YENEEA. CDR3 length: 12 amino acids. The DNA for the CDR3 is TGTGCCAGCAGCTTAGAGAAAGAGACCCAGTACTTC. The encoded protein is CASSLEKETQYF.

This clonotype was recorded many times. V and J are TRBV5-4 and TRBJ1-4, with TRBD1 matching 8 bases. The CDR3 totals 15 residues. Germline V gene data show CDR1 as SGHNT and CDR2 as YYREEE (reference sequence). V was pared by 4 bases and J by 6 bases, with 8 bases of the junction left unmatched. In DNA form, the CDR3 reads TGTGCCAGCAGCCGCAAGCAGGGGGCCGATGAAAAACTGTTTTTT. It is translated as CASSRKQGADEKLFF.

This clonotype was detected many times. This rearrangement joins TRBV19 to TRBJ2-7; the match to TRBD1 covers 8 bases. CDR1 is LNHDA and CDR2 is SQIVND in the germline V gene (reference sequence). The CDR3 covers 13 residues. The V segment lost 6 bases and the J segment 6 bases; nucleotides outside the gene matches: 7. CDR3 nucleotides: TGTGCCAGTAGCGACAGGGGACGCGTCGAGCAGTACTTC. It is translated as CASSDRGRVEQYF.

This chain connects TRBV12-5 to TRBJ2-4; 12 positions agree with TRBD2. Germline CDR1 and CDR2: LGHNT and FRNRAP. V was pared by 1 base and J by 8 bases, with 3 bases of the junction left unmatched. The CDR3 consists of 15 residues. CDR3 in DNA: TGTGCTAGTGGTTTGGCTAGCGGGGGGGATCACATTCAGTACTTC. Protein: CASGLASGGDHIQYF.

This clonotype occurred a few times. The chain is built from TRBV5-1 and TRBJ1-1, with a weak D call TRBD1 (6 bases). From germline, CDR1 is SGHRS and CDR2 YFSETQ. The CDR3 extends over 15 amino acids. V dropped 0 bases and J dropped 1 base, with 10 bases sitting between them. Here the CDR3 DNA reads TGCGCCAGCAGCTTGGACGGACAGCCGAACACTGAAGCTTTCTTT. It specifies CASSLDGQPNTEAFF.

The rearrangement links TRBV7-9 to TRBJ2-7; 8 bases match TRBD1. The CDR3 runs 13 residues. The V and J ends lost 7 bases and 0 bases, in that order; junction bases with no gene match: 2. Germline values: CDR1 SEHNR, CDR2 FQNEAQ (reference sequence). CDR3 sequence (DNA): TGTGCCAGCATAGGACAGGGCTCCTACGAGCAGTACTTC. This encodes CASIGQGSYEQYF.

This clonotype showed up many times. This chain uses TRBV11-2 with TRBJ1-2; 8 positions match TRBD1. This CDR3 spans 15 amino acids. V trimming: 1 base; J trimming: 6 bases; junction bases outside the gene matches: 7. Germline V gives CDR1 SGHAT, CDR2 FQNNGV. CDR3 loop: CASSLGTGGIDGYTF. The CDR3 coding sequence is TGTGCCAGCAGCTTAGGAACAGGGGGGATCGATGGCTACACCTTC.

This clonotype was recorded at least ten times. The J gene is TRBJ2-1, the V gene TRBV12-3 or TRBV12-4; 9 positions agree with TRBD1. The V segment lost 4 bases and the J segment 2 bases; nucleotides outside the gene matches: 6. The CDR3 runs to 16 residues. Here the CDR3 reads CASSSHRGLTYNEQFF. In DNA form, the CDR3 reads TGTGCCAGCAGTTCCCACAGGGGGCTAACCTACAATGAGCAGTTCTTC.

In its sample, this clonotype was seen many times. The chain recombines TRBV7-2 with TRBJ1-2; D ambiguous. The CDR3 sequence is 13 residues long. Germline lookup yields CDR1 SGHTA and CDR2 FQGNSA. The V end was cut by 0 bases, the J end by 6 bases, with 8 bases between. The chain's CDR3 is CASSLAGKNGYTF. CDR3 coding DNA: TGTGCCAGCAGCTTAGCCGGGAAGAATGGCTACACCTTC.

The chain uses TRBV11-2 and TRBJ1-1, with 8 bases that match TRBD1. This CDR3 is built from 15 residues. The V gene's germline CDR1 is SGHAT and CDR2 FQNNGV. V trimming: 5 bases; J trimming: 1 base; junction bases outside the gene matches: 6. The DNA for the CDR3 is TGTGCCAGCAGCATCAGGGGGCAAGAGAACACTGAAGCTTTCTTT. Amino acid sequence: CASSIRGQENTEAFF. The whole variable domain, remainder taken from reference TRBV11-2 and TRBJ1-1, is EAGVAQSPRYKIIEKRQSVAFWCNPISGHATLYWYQQILGQGPKLLIQFQNNGVVDDSQLPKDRFSAERLKGVDSTLKIQPAKLEDSAVYLCASSIRGQENTEAFFGQGTRLTVV.

This clonotype came up many times. The V gene is TRBV7-2, the J gene TRBJ1-2; D unclear. From germline, CDR1 is SGHTA and CDR2 FQGNSA. CDR3 length: 13 amino acids. The V end was cut by 5 bases, the J end by 8 bases, with 15 bases between. In nucleotides, the CDR3 is TGTGCCAGCAGCCGGTTGCGTGGGTACGGCTACACCTTC. Translation gives CASSRLRGYGYTF. Complete variable domain (other parts from reference TRBV7-2 and TRBJ1-2): GAGVSQSPSNKVTEKGKDVELRCDPISGHTALYWYRQSLGQGLEFLIYFQGNSAPDKSGLPSDRFSAERTGGSVSTLTIQRTQQEDSAVYLCASSRLRGYGYTFGSGTRLTVV.

J is TRBJ1-1 and V is TRBV29-1; D remains ambiguous. Trimming took 4 bases from V and 6 from J, leaving 12 bases between them. The CDR3 has 12 residues. CDR1 is SQVTM, CDR2 ANQGSEA, per germline. The DNA for the CDR3 is TGCAGCGTTGGAGGTGGGATGCCTGAAGCTTTCTTT. Its translation is CSVGGGMPEAFF. The full variable domain, with the rest looked up from reference TRBV29-1 and TRBJ1-1, is SAVISQKPSRDICQRGTSLTIQCQVDSQVTMMFWYRQQPGQSLTLIATANQGSEATYESGFVIDKFPISRPNLTFSTLTVSNMSPEDSSIYLCSVGGGMPEAFFGQGTRLTVV.